The 19 T cell receptor beta chains listed next were all sequenced from one sample in a study of cytomegalovirus exposure and HLA in healthy donors. PCR used 60 Vbeta primers and 13 Jbeta primers. Clones were read by immunoSEQ multiplex PCR, and TCRdb kept only the in-frame ones, dropping some. The table lists about 160,000 clones, 60% to 80% of them singletons, with under 1.5% in the top ten. The sequencing sample was made of PBMCs. These receptors were taken from a woman aged 25 to 39 in good health and CMV-seronegative.

This clone was detected once. This rearrangement joins TRBV6-4 to TRBJ1-2; 7 nucleotides match TRBD1. The CDR3 contains 14 residues. Germline V lookup: CDR1 MRHNA, CDR2 SNTAGT. V dropped 6 bases and J dropped 7; count of bases not matched to a gene: 11. The CDR3 is CASRRQGEDRGYTF. Written as DNA, the CDR3 is TGTGCCAGCAGACGACAGGGCGAGGATCGTGGCTACACCTTC.

V is TRBV29-1 and J is TRBJ2-7; D is uncertain. Deletions cut 2 bases from V and 2 bases from J, with 4 bases between. The CDR3 loop spans 11 amino acids. The germline V gene has CDR1 SQVTM and CDR2 ANQGSEA. In DNA form, the CDR3 reads TGCAGCGTTGAACAGGCCTACGAGCAGTACTTC. Its translation is CSVEQAYEQYF.

The chain uses TRBV4-2 and TRBJ1-3, with TRBD1 as a possible D gene (6 bases). Looked up from germline, CDR1 is LGHNA and CDR2 is YNFKEQ. V was trimmed by 4 bases and J by 0 bases, leaving 13 bases between them. CDR3 size: 16 residues. The CDR3 here is CASSLSTGYSGNTIYF. DNA of the CDR3: TGTGCCAGCAGCCTATCGACAGGTTACTCTGGAAACACCATATATTTT.

The chain combines TRBV5-1 with TRBJ2-5, with 13 positions matching TRBD2. Unmatched junction bases numbered 14, after V lost 4 bases and J lost 5 bases. The CDR3 has 18 amino acids. Looked up from germline, CDR1 is SGHRS and CDR2 is YFSETQ. The CDR3 sequence: CASSLRPPGLAGAETQYF. The CDR3 nucleotides are TGCGCCAGCAGCCTGCGGCCCCCCGGACTAGCGGGGGCCGAGACCCAGTACTTC. Together with reference TRBV5-1 and TRBJ2-5, the CDR3 gives the full variable domain: KAGVTQTPRYLIKTRGQQVTLSCSPISGHRSVSWYQQTPGQGLQFLFEYFSETQRNKGNFPGRFSGRQFSNSRSEMNVSTLELGDSALYLCASSLRPPGLAGAETQYFGPGTRLLVL.

The chain is built from TRBV19 and TRBJ1-6, with 8 bases lining up with TRBD1. The ends lost 6 bases at V and 5 bases at J; junction bases unmatched: 21. The CDR3 loop spans 20 amino acids. Germline lookup yields CDR1 LNHDA and CDR2 SQIVND (reference sequence). The CDR3 DNA reads as TGTGCCAGTAGAACCGGCGGCTATTCGGGCAGGGGGCCCGATAATTCACCCCTCCACTTT. Its translation: CASRTGGYSGRGPDNSPLHF.

The V call is TRBV5-4, the J call TRBJ1-6; possible D gene TRBD1, 6 bases. The CDR3 extends over 15 amino acids. CDR1 SGHNT and CDR2 YYREEE come from the germline V gene (reference sequence). V was trimmed by 4 bases and J by 7 bases, leaving 15 bases between them. The CDR3 region has the DNA TGTGCCAGCAGCATCGTGGGGGCGCGAAATTCACCCCTCCACTTT. It is translated as CASSIVGARNSPLHF.

This clone appeared a single time. V gene TRBV2 combines with J gene TRBJ1-4; D is uncertain. The CDR3 is 15 residues long. Germline assignment: CDR1 SNHLY and CDR2 FYNNEI. Trimming took off 5 bases at V and 7 bases at J, with 17 bases between the two ends. The CDR3 bases are TGTGCCAGCAGTTCCTACGCGGGAGTGGGTGAAAAACTGTTTTTT. Translating gives CASSSYAGVGEKLFF.

The V and J genes are TRBV15 and TRBJ1-1; D ambiguous. The germline CDR1 and CDR2 sequences are LNHNV and YYDKDF (reference sequence). The CDR3 consists of 15 residues. Deletions cut 0 bases from V and 6 bases from J, with 14 bases between. CDR3 bases: TGTGCCACCAGCAGAGATCGGACCAGGCGGGCTGAAGCTTTCTTT. This gives the protein CATSRDRTRRAEAFF.

The chain recombines TRBV4-2 with TRBJ2-3; tentative D call: TRBD1 (6 bases). Germline CDR1 LGHNA, CDR2 YNFKEQ. The CDR3 is 15 amino acids. The V end lost 0 bases, the J end lost 5 bases, and 12 bases lay between the germline ends. The CDR3 bases are TGTGCCAGCAGCCAAGATGAGGGGGTGGGAGATACGCAGTATTTT. Translation: CASSQDEGVGDTQYF.

The gene calls are TRBV6-5 and TRBJ1-2; D call uncertain. Germline V gives CDR1 MNHEY, CDR2 SVGAGI. V gave up 6 bases and J gave up 13 bases, with 18 bases separating them. This CDR3 is built from 12 residues. CDR3 sequence (DNA): TGTGCCAGCAGAAGCAGAGGCCCTTCCTTCACCTTC. Protein product: CASRSRGPSFTF.

In this sample, this clone turned up a few times. The rearrangement joins TRBV30 to TRBJ2-2, with D possibly matching TRBD1 (5 bases). CDR1 is GTSNPN and CDR2 is SVGIG in the germline V gene (reference sequence). This CDR3 has 14 amino acids. The V gene lost 4 bases and the J gene lost 7 bases, with 16 bases spanning the gap. The CDR3 DNA is TGTGCCTGGAAAAGTGGTGGGGCGTTCGGGGAGCTGTTTTTT. Amino acid sequence: CAWKSGGAFGELFF.

This sequence joins TRBV7-3 and TRBJ2-7; TRBD2 agrees at 13 bases. V lost 4 bases, J lost 6 bases, and 3 bases stayed unmatched. Germline assignment: CDR1 SGHTA and CDR2 FQGTGA. The CDR3 has 14 residues. CDR3 amino acids: CASSSGLAGAEQYF. CDR3 DNA sequence: TGTGCCAGCAGCTCCGGACTAGCGGGGGCCGAGCAGTACTTC.

The chain combines TRBV5-1 with TRBJ1-5; 7 positions agree with TRBD1. V was clipped by 2 bases and J by 2 bases; unmatched bases: 4. The CDR3 is made up of 15 amino acids. The V gene's germline CDR1 is SGHRS and CDR2 YFSETQ. The CDR3 coding sequence is TGCGCCAGCAGCTTACAGGGGCAGCGCAATCAGCCCCAGCATTTT. Translated: CASSLQGQRNQPQHF.

The V and J genes are TRBV5-6 and TRBJ1-6; D perhaps matches TRBD1 (5 bases). Trimming pared 1 base from V and 10 bases from J, leaving 15 bases between. The CDR3 sequence is 15 residues long. The germline CDR1 and CDR2 sequences are SGHDT and YYEEEE. This CDR3 is CASSLLSGDGSPLHF. The CDR3 coding sequence is TGTGCCAGCAGCTTGCTTTCGGGGGACGGGTCACCCCTCCACTTT.

This CDR3 is CASSAPGSTEAFF. In DNA, the CDR3 is TGTGCCAGCAGCGCCCCGGGGAGTACTGAAGCTTTCTTT. The chain employs TRBV7-9 and TRBJ1-1, with unresolved D. In germline, CDR1 is SEHNR, CDR2 FQNEAQ (reference sequence). V lost 5 bases to trimming and J lost 5 bases, with 12 bases between them. This CDR3 has 13 amino acids.

V gene TRBV2 combines with J gene TRBJ1-5, with TRBD1 matching over 8 bases. This CDR3 region has 15 residues. In germline, CDR1 is SNHLY, CDR2 FYNNEI. V trimming: 5 bases; J trimming: 0 bases; junction bases outside the gene matches: 3. As DNA, the CDR3 is TGTGCCAGCAGTTGGACAGGGTATAGCAATCAGCCCCAGCATTTT. This codes for CASSWTGYSNQPQHF. Full variable domain (rest looked up from reference TRBV2 and TRBJ1-5): EPEVTQTPSHQVTQMGQEVILRCVPISNHLYFYWYRQILGQKVEFLVSFYNNEISEKSEIFDDQFSVERPDGSNFTLKIRSTKLEDSAMYFCASSWTGYSNQPQHFGDGTRLSIL.

This sequence joins TRBV6-1 and TRBJ1-1; maybe TRBD1 (5 bases). Trimming left V 6 bases short and J 2 bases short, with 10 bases between. This CDR3 comprises 13 residues. Germline-derived CDR1 and CDR2 are MNHNS and SASEGT. CDR3 region: CASSIGGNTEAFF. The CDR3, as DNA: TGTGCCAGCAGCATCGGGGGAAACACTGAAGCTTTCTTT.

The chain couples TRBV5-1 to TRBJ1-1; 7 bases fit TRBD1. The germline V gene encodes CDR1 SGHRS and CDR2 YFSETQ. This CDR3 has 17 amino acids. The junction had 13 bases not matched to a gene; V was cut back by 4 bases and J by 1 base. CDR3 protein: CASSRRDSNLANTEAFF. DNA for the CDR3: TGCGCCAGCAGCCGCCGGGACAGTAATCTTGCGAACACTGAAGCTTTCTTT.

The genes are TRBV5-4 and TRBJ1-1, with 9 bases lining up with TRBD1. Germline values: CDR1 SGHNT, CDR2 YYREEE (reference sequence). This CDR3 region has 16 residues. V lost 4 bases, J lost 0 bases, and 7 bases stayed unmatched. The CDR3 nucleotides are TGTGCCAGCAGCGAACGGACAGGGGAAATGAACACTGAAGCTTTCTTT. This sequence encodes CASSERTGEMNTEAFF.